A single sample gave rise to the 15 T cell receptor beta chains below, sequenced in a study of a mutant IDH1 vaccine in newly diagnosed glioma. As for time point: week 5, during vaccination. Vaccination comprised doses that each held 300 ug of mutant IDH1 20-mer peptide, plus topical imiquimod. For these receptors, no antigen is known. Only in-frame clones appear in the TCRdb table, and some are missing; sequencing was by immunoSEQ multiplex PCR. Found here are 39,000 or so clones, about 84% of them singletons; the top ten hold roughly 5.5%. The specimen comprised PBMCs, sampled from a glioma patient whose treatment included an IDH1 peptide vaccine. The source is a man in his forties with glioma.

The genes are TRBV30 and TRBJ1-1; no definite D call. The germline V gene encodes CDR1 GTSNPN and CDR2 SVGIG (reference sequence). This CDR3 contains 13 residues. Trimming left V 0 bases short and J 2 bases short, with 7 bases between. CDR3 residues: CAWSVPGNTEAFF. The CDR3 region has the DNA TGTGCCTGGAGTGTACCAGGAAACACTGAAGCTTTCTTT.

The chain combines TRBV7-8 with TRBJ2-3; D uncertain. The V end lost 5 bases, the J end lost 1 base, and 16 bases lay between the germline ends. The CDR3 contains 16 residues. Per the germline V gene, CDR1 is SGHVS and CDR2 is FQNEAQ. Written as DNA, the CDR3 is TGTGCCAGCAGCCCAGTAGTAAGTTCTCGCACAGATACGCAGTATTTT. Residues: CASSPVVSSRTDTQYF.

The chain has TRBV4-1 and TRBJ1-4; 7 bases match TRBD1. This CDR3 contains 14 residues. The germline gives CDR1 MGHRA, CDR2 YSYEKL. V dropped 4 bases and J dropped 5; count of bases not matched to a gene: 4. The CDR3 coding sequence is TGCGCCAGCAGCCGCCCAGGGGGGAATGAAAAACTGTTTTTT. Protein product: CASSRPGGNEKLFF.

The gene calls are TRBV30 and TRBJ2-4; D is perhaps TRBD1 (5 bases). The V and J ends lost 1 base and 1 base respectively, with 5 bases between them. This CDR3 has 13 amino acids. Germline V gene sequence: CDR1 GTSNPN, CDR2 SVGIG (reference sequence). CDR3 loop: CAWSGQAKNIQYF. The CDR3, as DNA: TGTGCCTGGAGTGGACAGGCCAAAAACATTCAGTACTTC.

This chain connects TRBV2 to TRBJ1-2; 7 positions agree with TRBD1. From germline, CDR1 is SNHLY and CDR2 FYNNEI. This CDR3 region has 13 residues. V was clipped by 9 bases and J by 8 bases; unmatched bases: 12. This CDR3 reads CARGDSRGSGYTF. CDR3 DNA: TGTGCCAGGGGGGATTCCAGGGGGAGCGGCTACACCTTC.

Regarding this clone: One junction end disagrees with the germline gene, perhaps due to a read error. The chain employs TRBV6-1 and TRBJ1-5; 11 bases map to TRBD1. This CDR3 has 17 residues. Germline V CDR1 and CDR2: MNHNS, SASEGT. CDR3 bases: TGTGCCATCAGTGAGTCTTGGGACAGGGGGGGAGGCCAGCCCCAGCATTTT. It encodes CAISESWDRGGGQPQHF.

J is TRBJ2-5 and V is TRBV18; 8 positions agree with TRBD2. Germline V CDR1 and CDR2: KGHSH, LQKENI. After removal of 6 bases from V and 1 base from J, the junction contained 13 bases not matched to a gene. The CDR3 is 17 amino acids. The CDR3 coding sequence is TGTGCCAGCTCCCTTGGGCGGGGGGCCTCTTTCCAAGAGACCCAGTACTTC. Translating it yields CASSLGRGASFQETQYF.

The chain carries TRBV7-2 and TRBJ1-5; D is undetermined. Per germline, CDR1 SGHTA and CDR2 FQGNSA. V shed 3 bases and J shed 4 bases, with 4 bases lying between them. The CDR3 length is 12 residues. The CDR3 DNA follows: TGTGCCAGCAGCTTCCAGAATCAGCCCCAGCATTTT. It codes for CASSFQNQPQHF.

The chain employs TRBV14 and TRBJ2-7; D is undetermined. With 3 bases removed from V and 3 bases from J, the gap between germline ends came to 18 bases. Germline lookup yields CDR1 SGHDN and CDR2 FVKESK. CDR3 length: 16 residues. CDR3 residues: CASSQLGPMDNYEQYF. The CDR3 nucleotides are TGTGCCAGCAGCCAGTTGGGCCCCATGGATAACTACGAGCAGTACTTC.

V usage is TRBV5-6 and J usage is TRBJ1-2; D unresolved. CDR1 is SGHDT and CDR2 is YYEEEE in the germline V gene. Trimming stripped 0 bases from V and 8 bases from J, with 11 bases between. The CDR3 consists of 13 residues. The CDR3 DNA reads TGTGCCAGCAGCTTGGGGTTAGGGAGCGGCTACACCTTC. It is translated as CASSLGLGSGYTF.

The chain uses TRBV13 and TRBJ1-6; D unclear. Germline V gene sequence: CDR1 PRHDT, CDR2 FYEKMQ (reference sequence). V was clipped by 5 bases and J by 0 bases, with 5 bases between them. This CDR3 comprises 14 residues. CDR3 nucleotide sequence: TGTGCCAGCAGCGAAAGCTCCTATAATTCACCCCTCCACTTT. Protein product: CASSESSYNSPLHF.

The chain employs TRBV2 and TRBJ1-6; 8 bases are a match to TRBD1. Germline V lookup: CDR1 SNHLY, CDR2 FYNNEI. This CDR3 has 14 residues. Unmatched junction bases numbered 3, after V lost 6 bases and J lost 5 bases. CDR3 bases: TGTGCCAGCAGAAGACAGGGGAATAATTCACCCCTCCACTTT. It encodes CASRRQGNNSPLHF.

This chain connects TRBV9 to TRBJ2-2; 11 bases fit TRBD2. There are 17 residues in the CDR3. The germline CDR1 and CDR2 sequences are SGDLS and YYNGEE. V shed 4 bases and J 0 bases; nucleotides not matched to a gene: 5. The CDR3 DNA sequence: TGTGCCAGCAGCCCCACTAGCGGGGGCGCGAACACCGGGGAGCTGTTTTTT. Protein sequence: CASSPTSGGANTGELFF.

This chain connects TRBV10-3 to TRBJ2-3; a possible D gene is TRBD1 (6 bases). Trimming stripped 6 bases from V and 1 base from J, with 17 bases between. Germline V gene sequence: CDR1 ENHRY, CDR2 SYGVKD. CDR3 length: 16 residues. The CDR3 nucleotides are TGTGCCATCAGCCCGAGGGAGCCAGGGGGCACAGATACGCAGTATTTT. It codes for CAISPREPGGTDTQYF.

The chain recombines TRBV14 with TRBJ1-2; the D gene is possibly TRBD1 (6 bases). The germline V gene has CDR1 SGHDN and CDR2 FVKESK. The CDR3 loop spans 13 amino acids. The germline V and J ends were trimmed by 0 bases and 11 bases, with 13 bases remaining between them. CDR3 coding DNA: TGTGCCAGCAGCCAAGATTTAGGGGGGGTGTACACCTTC. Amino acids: CASSQDLGGVYTF.